The 21 T cell receptor beta chains given below trace back to one sample, sequenced in a study of a mutant IDH1 vaccine in newly diagnosed glioma. Libraries were prepared by immunoSEQ multiplex PCR; TCRdb keeps only in-frame clonotypes and omits some of them. Of 70,000 or so clones listed, around 87% are singletons. What these receptors recognize is not known. Documented time point: week 35, safety follow-up. The content of each vaccine dose was 300 ug of mutant IDH1 20-mer peptide, and topical imiquimod accompanied it. Sample: PBMCs, taken from a glioma patient whose treatment included an IDH1 peptide vaccine. These receptor sequences come from a man between 25 and 39 years old with glioma.

This sequence joins TRBV28 and TRBJ1-2; D remains unclear. The CDR3 extends over 13 amino acids. V lost 3 bases, J lost 5 bases, and 10 bases lay in between. Germline CDR1 MDHEN, CDR2 SYDVKM. CDR3 residues: CASSFRGRYGYTF. As DNA, the CDR3 is TGTGCCAGCAGTTTCAGAGGGAGGTATGGCTACACCTTC.

This clone turned up a few times. This sequence joins TRBV27 and TRBJ1-2, with 9 bases lining up with TRBD1. The J segment lost 4 bases and the V segment lost 5 bases, leaving 2 bases of the junction unmatched. The CDR3 runs 13 residues. Per germline, CDR1 MNHEY and CDR2 SMNVEV (reference sequence). The CDR3 DNA reads as TGTGCCAGCAGTCCGACAGGGGGCTATGGCTACACCTTC. Protein: CASSPTGGYGYTF.

In regard to this clone: Other DNA sequences in the sample encode the same CDR3. The chain has TRBV28 and TRBJ1-2; D gene ambiguous. The V end was cut by 3 bases, the J end by 4 bases, with 6 bases between. The germline V gene has CDR1 MDHEN and CDR2 SYDVKM. The CDR3 length is 12 residues. The CDR3 sequence is CASSLTAYGYTF. CDR3 nucleotide sequence: TGTGCCAGCAGTTTGACGGCCTATGGCTACACCTTC.

The chain is built from TRBV2 and TRBJ1-3; 9 bases align to TRBD1. Trimming cost V 1 base and J 4 bases; bases outside gene matches: 5. Germline V gene lookup returns CDR1 SNHLY and CDR2 FYNNEI. The CDR3 covers 16 residues. CDR3 protein: CASSEESGQGGNTIYF. The CDR3 DNA reads TGTGCCAGCAGTGAAGAAAGTGGACAGGGGGGAAACACCATATATTTT.

The V call is TRBV2, the J call TRBJ1-2; D is possibly TRBD1 (6 bases). Germline CDR1 SNHLY, CDR2 FYNNEI. The CDR3 is 14 residues long. V was cut by 4 bases and J by 0 bases, with 9 bases left in between. CDR3 in amino acids: CASSADRTNYGYTF. The CDR3 coding sequence is TGTGCCAGCAGTGCCGACAGGACTAACTATGGCTACACCTTC.

This sequence joins TRBV28 and TRBJ2-5, with TRBD1 matching over 8 bases. Germline CDR1 MDHEN, CDR2 SYDVKM. The CDR3 covers 15 residues. V gave up 3 bases and J gave up 7 bases; unmatched junction bases: 10. The DNA of the CDR3 is TGTGCCAGCAGTTTCCATCAGGGGGCCCCGGGGACCCAGTACTTC. This gives the protein CASSFHQGAPGTQYF.

The chain links TRBV7-9 to TRBJ2-7; a possible D gene is TRBD2 (6 bases). Germline lookup yields CDR1 SEHNR and CDR2 FQNEAQ (reference sequence). The CDR3 has 13 amino acids. Trimming took off 5 bases at V and 1 base at J, with 9 bases between the two ends. The DNA of the CDR3 is TGTGCCAGCAGCCCTGGGAGGTCCTACGAGCAGTACTTC. It is translated as CASSPGRSYEQYF.

The gene calls are TRBV7-8 and TRBJ1-5, with 9 positions matching TRBD1. Losses at the gene ends were 5 bases for V and 6 bases for J; bases not matched to a gene: 5. This CDR3 is 14 amino acids long. From germline, CDR1 is SGHVS and CDR2 FQNEAQ. This chain's CDR3 is CASSTRQGGQPQHF. The CDR3 DNA reads TGTGCCAGCAGCACAAGACAGGGGGGTCAGCCCCAGCATTTT.

The CDR3 nucleotides are TGTGCCAGCAGTAAATCCGGGACAGCCAATGGCTACACCTTC. Translation gives CASSKSGTANGYTF. The J gene is TRBJ1-2, the V gene TRBV28, with 7 positions matching TRBD1. V was clipped by 5 bases and J by 6 bases; unmatched bases: 9. Germline V CDR1 and CDR2: MDHEN, SYDVKM. The CDR3 length is 14 residues.

The V call is TRBV7-9, the J call TRBJ2-7, with D tentatively TRBD1 (6 bases). Germline V lookup: CDR1 SEHNR, CDR2 FQNEAQ (reference sequence). This CDR3 is 15 amino acids long. The V end lost 1 base, the J end lost 3 bases, and 13 bases lay between the germline ends. This CDR3 reads CASSLGSSRGYEQYF. DNA of the CDR3: TGTGCCAGCAGCTTAGGGTCCTCCAGGGGCTACGAGCAGTACTTC.

V usage is TRBV30 and J usage is TRBJ1-6; possibly TRBD1 for D (5 bases). The CDR3 runs 15 residues. CDR1 GTSNPN and CDR2 SVGIG come from the germline V gene (reference sequence). V lost 2 bases and J 5 bases, leaving 13 bases between the germline ends. The chain's CDR3 is CAWSRGSSDNSPLHF. CDR3 in DNA: TGTGCCTGGAGTCGGGGCTCTTCGGATAATTCACCCCTCCACTTT.

The V gene is TRBV28, the J gene TRBJ1-1; no definite D call. This CDR3 is built from 12 residues. The germline V gene encodes CDR1 MDHEN and CDR2 SYDVKM. V was trimmed by 2 bases and J by 11 bases, leaving 12 bases between them. The CDR3 DNA is TGTGCCAGCAGTTTACTACGGGGAAATGCTTTCTTT. Translated: CASSLLRGNAFF.

The rearrangement links TRBV18 to TRBJ1-4; D is undetermined. The CDR3 has 15 residues. Germline lookup yields CDR1 KGHSH and CDR2 LQKENI. The V end lost 6 bases, the J end lost 5 bases, and 16 bases lay between the germline ends. The CDR3 protein is CASSRRIVPNEKLFF. The CDR3 DNA reads as TGTGCCAGCTCGCGTCGAATCGTTCCGAATGAAAAACTGTTTTTT.

In nucleotides, the CDR3 is TGTGCCACGGGTAGGACAATTAGCTCCTACGAGCAGTACTTC. Its protein is CATGRTISSYEQYF. The chain uses TRBV2 and TRBJ2-7; a weak D match, TRBD1 (5 bases). CDR1 is SNHLY, CDR2 FYNNEI, per germline. CDR3 size: 14 residues. The ends were cut back, 10 bases at V and 0 bases at J, with 16 bases in the middle.

The V call is TRBV28, the J call TRBJ2-7; no clear D. Germline-derived CDR1 and CDR2 are MDHEN and SYDVKM. CDR3 size: 12 residues. V was pared by 7 bases and J by 5 bases, with 12 bases between. For the CDR3, the DNA is TGTGCCAGCACCTCTATAATGAACGAGCAGTACTTC. Translation gives CASTSIMNEQYF.

In DNA, the CDR3 is TGTGCCAGTAGTATCCGTCCAGACTCCTACGAGCAGTACTTC. Residues: CASSIRPDSYEQYF. The V gene is TRBV19, the J gene TRBJ2-7; D not certain. The germline V and J ends were trimmed by 3 bases and 0 bases, with 9 bases remaining between them. The CDR3 runs to 14 residues. Germline V gene lookup returns CDR1 LNHDA and CDR2 SQIVND (reference sequence). The full variable domain, with the rest looked up from reference TRBV19 and TRBJ2-7, is DGGITQSPKYLFRKEGQNVTLSCEQNLNHDAMYWYRQDPGQGLRLIYYSQIVNDFQKGDIAEGYSVSREKKESFPLTVTSAQKNPTAFYLCASSIRPDSYEQYFGPGTRLTVT.

The sample holds one count of this clone. The chain links TRBV10-3 to TRBJ1-4; the D is unclear. Trimming cost V 7 bases and J 5 bases, with 17 bases left between them. This CDR3 contains 15 residues. Looked up from germline, CDR1 is ENHRY and CDR2 is SYGVKD. The CDR3, as DNA: TGTGCCATCAAAGCAGGATCGGAACGGAATGAAAAACTGTTTTTT. It is translated as CAIKAGSERNEKLFF.

This sequence joins TRBV10-3 and TRBJ2-3; TRBD2 matches at 8 bases. This CDR3 is built from 17 residues. Germline CDR1 reads ENHRY; CDR2 reads SYGVKD. With V trimmed by 0 bases and J by 5 bases, 10 bases remained unmatched. The CDR3 region is CAISESRISGVGDTQYF. The CDR3, as DNA: TGTGCCATCAGTGAGTCAAGGATTAGCGGGGTAGGAGATACGCAGTATTTT.

V is TRBV5-1 and J is TRBJ2-5, with D tentatively TRBD1 (7 bases). Looked up from germline, CDR1 is SGHRS and CDR2 is YFSETQ. V was pared by 4 bases and J by 5 bases, with 15 bases between. This CDR3 is built from 14 residues. CDR3 nucleotides: TGCGCCAGCAGCCTTCTAGGAGGGGGCGAGACCCAGTACTTC. It specifies CASSLLGGGETQYF.

The chain couples TRBV6-5 to TRBJ1-1, with D perhaps matching TRBD1 (5 bases). This CDR3 region has 14 residues. Germline CDR1 and CDR2: MNHEY and SVGAGI. V lost 0 bases to trimming and J lost 5 bases, with 10 bases between them. The CDR3 here is CASSYSGGGTEAFF. DNA of the CDR3: TGTGCCAGCAGTTACTCGGGGGGTGGTACTGAAGCTTTCTTT.

This clone came up a few times. V usage is TRBV7-2 and J usage is TRBJ1-1; the match to TRBD1 covers 7 bases. CDR3 size: 14 residues. Germline V gives CDR1 SGHTA, CDR2 FQGNSA. V trimming: 5 bases; J trimming: 3 bases; junction bases outside the gene matches: 6. CDR3 protein: CASSQRDSHTEAFF. CDR3 DNA sequence: TGTGCCAGCAGCCAAAGGGACAGCCACACTGAAGCTTTCTTT.